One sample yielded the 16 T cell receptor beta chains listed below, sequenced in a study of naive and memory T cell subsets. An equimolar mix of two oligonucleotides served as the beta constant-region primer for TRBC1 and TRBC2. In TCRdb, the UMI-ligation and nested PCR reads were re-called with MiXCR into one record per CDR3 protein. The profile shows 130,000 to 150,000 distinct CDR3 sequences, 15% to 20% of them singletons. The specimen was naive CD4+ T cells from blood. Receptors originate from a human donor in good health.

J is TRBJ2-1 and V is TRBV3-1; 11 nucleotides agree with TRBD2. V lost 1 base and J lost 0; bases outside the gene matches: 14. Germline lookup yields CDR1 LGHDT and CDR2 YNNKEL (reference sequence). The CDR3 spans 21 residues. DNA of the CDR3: TGTGCCAGCAGCCAAGCCCCCCGGGGTAGCGGGAGGGTCCCCTCCTACAATGAGCAGTTCTTC. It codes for CASSQAPRGSGRVPSYNEQFF.

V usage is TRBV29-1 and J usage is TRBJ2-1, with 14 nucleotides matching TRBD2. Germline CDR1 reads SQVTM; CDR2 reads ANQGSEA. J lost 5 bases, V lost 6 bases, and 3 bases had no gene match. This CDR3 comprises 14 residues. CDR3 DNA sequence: TGCAGCGTCAAGGGACTAGCGGGAGACAATGAGCAGTTCTTC. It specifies CSVKGLAGDNEQFF.

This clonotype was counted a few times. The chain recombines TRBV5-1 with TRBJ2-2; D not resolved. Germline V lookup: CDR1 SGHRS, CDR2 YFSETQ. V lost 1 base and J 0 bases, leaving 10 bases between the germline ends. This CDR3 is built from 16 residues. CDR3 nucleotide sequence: TGCGCCAGCAGCTTGTTGGCCGGAACGAACACCGGGGAGCTGTTTTTT. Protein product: CASSLLAGTNTGELFF.

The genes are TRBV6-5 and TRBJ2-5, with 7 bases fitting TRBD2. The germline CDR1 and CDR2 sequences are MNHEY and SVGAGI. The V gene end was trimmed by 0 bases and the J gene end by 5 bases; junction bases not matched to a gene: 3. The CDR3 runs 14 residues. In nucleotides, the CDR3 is TGTGCCAGCAGTTACTCGAGGACTAGTGAGACCCAGTACTTC. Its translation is CASSYSRTSETQYF.

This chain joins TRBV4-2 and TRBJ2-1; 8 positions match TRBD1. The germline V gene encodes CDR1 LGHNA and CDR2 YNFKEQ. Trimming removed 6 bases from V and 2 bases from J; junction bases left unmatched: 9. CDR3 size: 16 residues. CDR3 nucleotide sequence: TGTGCCAGCAGGCAAATACAGGGGGGCGCCTACAATGAGCAGTTCTTC. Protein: CASRQIQGGAYNEQFF.

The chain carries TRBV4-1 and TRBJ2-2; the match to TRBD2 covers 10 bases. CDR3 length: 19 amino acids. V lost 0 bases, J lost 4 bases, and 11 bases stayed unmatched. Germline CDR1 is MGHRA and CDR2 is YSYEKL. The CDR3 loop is CASSQEPRLAGVITGELFF. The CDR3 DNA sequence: TGCGCCAGCAGCCAAGAACCCAGGCTAGCGGGAGTAATCACCGGGGAGCTGTTTTTT.

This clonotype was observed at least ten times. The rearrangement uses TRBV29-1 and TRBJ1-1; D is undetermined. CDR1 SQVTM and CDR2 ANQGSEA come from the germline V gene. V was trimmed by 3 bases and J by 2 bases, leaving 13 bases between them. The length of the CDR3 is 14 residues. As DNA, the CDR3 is TGCAGCGTTGACGCGCCGGGAATTAACACTGAAGCTTTCTTT. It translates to CSVDAPGINTEAFF. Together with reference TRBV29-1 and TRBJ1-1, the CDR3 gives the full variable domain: SAVISQKPSRDICQRGTSLTIQCQVDSQVTMMFWYRQQPGQSLTLIATANQGSEATYESGFVIDKFPISRPNLTFSTLTVSNMSPEDSSIYLCSVDAPGINTEAFFGQGTRLTVV.

The CDR3 DNA reads as TGTGCCAGCAGCTTCACGCAGGGTTTGGGCTACACCTTC. Translation gives CASSFTQGLGYTF. J is TRBJ1-2 and V is TRBV7-9; tentative D call: TRBD1 (5 bases). In germline, CDR1 is SEHNR, CDR2 FQNEAQ (reference sequence). Trimming took 3 bases from V and 8 from J, leaving 13 bases between them. The CDR3 totals 13 residues.

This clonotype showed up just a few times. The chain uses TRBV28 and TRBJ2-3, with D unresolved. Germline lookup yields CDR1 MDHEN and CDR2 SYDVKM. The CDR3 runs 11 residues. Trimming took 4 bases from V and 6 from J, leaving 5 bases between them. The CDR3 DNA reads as TGTGCCAGCAGTTGGCAGGATACGCAGTATTTT. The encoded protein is CASSWQDTQYF.

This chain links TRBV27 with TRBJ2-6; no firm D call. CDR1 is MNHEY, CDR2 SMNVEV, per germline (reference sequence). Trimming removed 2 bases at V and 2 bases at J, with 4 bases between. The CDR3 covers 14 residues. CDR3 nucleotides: TGTGCCAGCAGTTTAGCCCCTGGGGCCAACGTCCTGACTTTC. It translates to CASSLAPGANVLTF.

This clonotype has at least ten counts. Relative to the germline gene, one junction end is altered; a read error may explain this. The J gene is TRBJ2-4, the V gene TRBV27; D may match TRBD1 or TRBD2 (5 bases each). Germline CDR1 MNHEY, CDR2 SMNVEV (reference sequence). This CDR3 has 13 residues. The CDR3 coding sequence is TGTGCCAGCAGTCAAAGGGGAGTCGACCGGCCCCACTTC. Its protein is CASSQRGVDRPHF.

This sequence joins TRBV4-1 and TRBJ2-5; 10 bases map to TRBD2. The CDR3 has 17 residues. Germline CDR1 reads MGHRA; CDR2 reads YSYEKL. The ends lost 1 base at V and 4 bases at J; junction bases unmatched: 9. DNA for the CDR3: TGCGCCAGCAGCCAAGGGCGAGGAGCGGGAGGGCGAGAGACCCAGTACTTC. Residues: CASSQGRGAGGRETQYF.

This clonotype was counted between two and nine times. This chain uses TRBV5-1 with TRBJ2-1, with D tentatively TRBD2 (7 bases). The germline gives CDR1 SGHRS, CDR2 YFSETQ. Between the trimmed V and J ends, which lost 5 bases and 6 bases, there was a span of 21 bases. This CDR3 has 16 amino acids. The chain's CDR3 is CASSPEGGPGPNEQFF. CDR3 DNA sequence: TGCGCCAGCAGTCCAGAGGGGGGGCCGGGTCCCAATGAGCAGTTCTTC.

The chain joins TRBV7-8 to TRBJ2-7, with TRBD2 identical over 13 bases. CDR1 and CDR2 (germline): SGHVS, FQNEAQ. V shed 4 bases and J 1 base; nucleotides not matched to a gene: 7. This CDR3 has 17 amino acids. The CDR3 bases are TGTGCCAGCAGCTCCGGACTAGCGGGAGACCGTTCCTACGAGCAGTACTTC. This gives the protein CASSSGLAGDRSYEQYF.

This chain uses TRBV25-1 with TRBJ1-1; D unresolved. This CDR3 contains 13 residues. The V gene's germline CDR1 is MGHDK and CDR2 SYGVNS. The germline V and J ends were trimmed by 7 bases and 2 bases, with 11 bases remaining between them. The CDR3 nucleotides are TGTGCCAGCAAAGGTCCAACCAACACTGAAGCTTTCTTT. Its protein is CASKGPTNTEAFF.

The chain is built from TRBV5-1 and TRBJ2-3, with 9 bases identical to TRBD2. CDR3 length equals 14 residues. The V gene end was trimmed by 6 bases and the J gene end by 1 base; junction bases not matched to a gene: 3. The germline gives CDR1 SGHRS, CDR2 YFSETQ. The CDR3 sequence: CASTRLAGTDTQYF. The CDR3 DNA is TGCGCCAGCACACGACTAGCGGGCACAGATACGCAGTATTTT.